These 6 T cell receptor beta chains were all obtained from the same sample, sequenced in a study of blood T cell repertoires in COVID-19. Profiling relied on immunoSEQ multiplex PCR, and the TCRdb table lists in-frame clones only, not all of them. Found here are under 50,000 clones, approximately 80% of them singletons; the top ten hold under 60%. Sequencing input: peripheral blood. Every receptor here comes from a man aged 65 to 85 with acute or convalescent COVID-19.

The gene calls are TRBV15 and TRBJ2-4; possibly TRBD2 for D (5 bases). The CDR3 contains 15 residues. Germline lookup yields CDR1 LNHNV and CDR2 YYDKDF (reference sequence). Trimming took 0 bases from V and 6 from J, leaving 12 bases between them. CDR3 in amino acids: CATSRDPGRGNIQYF. The DNA of the CDR3 is TGTGCCACCAGCAGAGACCCGGGTCGGGGAAACATTCAGTACTTC.

The genes are TRBV19 and TRBJ1-1; the D gene is possibly TRBD1 (5 bases). Germline V gene lookup returns CDR1 LNHDA and CDR2 SQIVND (reference sequence). This CDR3 contains 15 residues. Trimming shortened V by 6 bases and J by 5 bases, and 19 bases separated the two germline ends. The CDR3 sequence is CASRPLRGWRTEAFF. The CDR3 DNA sequence: TGTGCCAGTAGACCACTCCGGGGGTGGAGGACTGAAGCTTTCTTT.

The chain joins TRBV3-1 (or the pseudogene TRBV3-2) to TRBJ2-3; TRBD1 matches 9 bases. The J segment lost 4 bases and the V segment lost 3 bases, leaving 11 bases of the junction unmatched. CDR1 is LGHDT, CDR2 YNNKEL, per germline (reference sequence). This CDR3 has 17 residues. The CDR3 reads CASSHGTGTGWSDTQYF. The CDR3 DNA sequence: TGTGCCAGCAGCCATGGTACCGGGACAGGGTGGTCAGATACGCAGTATTTT.

The CDR3 loop reads CASSESTATDRGLNGYTF. The CDR3 bases are TGTGCCAGCAGTGAATCGACCGCCACGGACAGGGGTCTGAATGGCTACACCTTC. The chain has TRBV6-4 and TRBJ1-2; 9 bases align to TRBD1. Trimming removed 3 bases from V and 6 bases from J; junction bases left unmatched: 17. Germline V gene data show CDR1 as MRHNA and CDR2 as SNTAGT. CDR3 size: 18 residues.

The V call is TRBV28, the J call TRBJ1-5; D gene uncertain. CDR1 is MDHEN, CDR2 SYDVKM, per germline. Trimming left V 5 bases short and J 6 bases short, with 11 bases between. This CDR3 has 13 amino acids. The CDR3 sequence is CASSLPGGQPQHF. CDR3 DNA: TGTGCCAGCAGTCTACCTGGTGGTCAGCCCCAGCATTTT.

CDR3 nucleotides: TGTGCCAGCACCTCCCCACTGGGGGGGCAAGAGACCCAGTACTTC. This sequence encodes CASTSPLGGQETQYF. V and J are TRBV28 and TRBJ2-5; TRBD2 agrees at 7 bases. The J segment lost 2 bases and the V segment lost 7 bases, leaving 10 bases of the junction unmatched. Germline values: CDR1 MDHEN, CDR2 SYDVKM. CDR3 length equals 15 residues.